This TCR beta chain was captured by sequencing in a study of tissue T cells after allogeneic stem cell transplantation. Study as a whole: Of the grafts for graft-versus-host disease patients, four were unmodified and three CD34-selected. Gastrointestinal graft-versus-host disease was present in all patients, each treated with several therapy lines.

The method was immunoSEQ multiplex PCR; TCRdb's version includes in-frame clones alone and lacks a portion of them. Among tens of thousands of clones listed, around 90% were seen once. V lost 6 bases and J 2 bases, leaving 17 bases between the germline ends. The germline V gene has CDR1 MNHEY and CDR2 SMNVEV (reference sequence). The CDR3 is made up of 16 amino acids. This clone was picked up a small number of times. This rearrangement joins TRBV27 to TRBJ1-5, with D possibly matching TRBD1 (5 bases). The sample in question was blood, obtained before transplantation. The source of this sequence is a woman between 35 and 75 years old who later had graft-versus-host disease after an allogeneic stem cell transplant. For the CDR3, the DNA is TGTGCCAGCAGCCGGTGGGGGGACTCACGCAATCAGCCCCAGCATTTT. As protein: CASSRWGDSRNQPQHF.